This record looks at one TCR beta chain sequence and its context. The antigen is undetermined. In germline, CDR1 is LNHDA, CDR2 SQIVND (reference sequence). V lost 5 bases to trimming and J lost 4 bases, with 6 bases between them. The CDR3 loop spans 12 amino acids. The data are from a study of T cell responses to AZD1222 COVID-19 vaccine. The protocol was immunoSEQ multiplex PCR, while the TCRdb copy is restricted to in-frame clones and leaves out a portion. The top ten clones hold roughly 1% of a sample with some 200,000 clones, around 93% of them seen once. Study-level points and caveats: Nearly half of spike-specific TCRs reportedly go after variant regions that carry no mutations. White British donors predominated, females outnumbered males, and clonal diversity was possibly underestimated. Two AZD1222 administrations were followed by greater Spike-specific TCR breadth and depth.

The receptor comes from an adult in good health. This sequence joins TRBV19 and TRBJ2-1; D gene unclear. The sample consisted of peripheral blood, taken on day 0 of MenACWY control vaccination. The CDR3 DNA reads as TGTGCCAGTAGTCTTAATTACAATGAGCAGTTCTTC. Protein: CASSLNYNEQFF.